This entry concerns a single TCR beta chain. Its antigen has not been determined. No much larger clone is present one base from it, and per-base qualities are unavailable. Each clonotype received, on average, about 9.7x coverage in deep resolution sequencing performed on a MiSeq, where the target depth lay between 1 in 1 million and 1 in 200,000 T cells. TCR beta libraries were generated with the immunoSEQ hsTCRB Kit. In the authors' own workflow: The data were analyzed with ImmunoSEQ Analyzer and ImmunoSEQ Data Assistant, and V, D and J gene assignments followed IMGT definitions. Clonality was computed as one minus normalized Shannon entropy of productive rearrangement frequencies, ranging from 0 to 1. Only overrepresented clonotypes making up at least 0.05% of the repertoire of each patient were included in the public clonotype analysis. Approximately 14 age-matched healthy donor repertoires from immuneACCESS served as clonality controls. TCRdb took this table from immuneACCESS and kept in-frame rearrangements with V and J called. Such tables lack part of the clones; where checked against another copy, unresolved V genes explain under half of the gap, and the rest is unexplained. V and J calls and clone size follow that table, whereas D and trimming were derived from the DNA. The sample profile shows approximately 200,000 clones; approximately 72% of them were found once. The top ten clones comprise over 10% of the sample.

The time point label, as the study defines it: approximately 25 months on ibrutinib. For TCR beta library preparation, 1.5 to 2 micrograms of genomic DNA were isolated from cryopreserved PBMCs. Longitudinal blood samples from CLL patients on ibrutinib monotherapy underwent high-throughput TCR beta sequencing. The patients took part in an open-label, single-center phase 2 trial of ibrutinib monotherapy. This entry comes from a study of cytotoxic CD8 clonotypes in ibrutinib-treated CLL (dated by TCRdb to the early 2020s). At the level of the whole study: The cohort had some eleven relapsed/refractory and around 14 treatment-naive patients; under 18 were IGHV unmutated. Cryopreserved peripheral blood mononuclear cells were collected before treatment, at response, and at either disease progression or sustained remission. An average of about 250,000 productive templates and 94,082 productive rearrangements was obtained per sample. Samples at response were collected after a median of roughly 13 months of treatment, with a range of about 6 to 40 months. Partial responses were observed in roughly 24 patients and complete responses in 2; after a median follow-up of around 68 months, remission was maintained in around 14 patients and progression was observed in approximately 12. Every remission and progressive disease sample was obtained while ibrutinib was still being received by the patients. Of the approximately 94 people in the trial, 25 to 30 had longitudinal samples available. The research as a whole found: An increase in clonality was observed at ibrutinib response, with clonality remaining stable during sustained remission and falling back toward baseline at progression. At baseline, clonality was higher than in age-matched healthy donors and showed a strong correlation with circulating CD8+ T-cell counts. Public clonotypes were rare and either shrank or stayed stable during treatment, and the rise in clonality at ibrutinib response reflected expansion of private clonotypes. Lymph node repertoires were not examined, and the timing of sampling was not matched between patients in sustained remission and those whose disease progressed.

The receptor was derived from a human donor with chronic lymphocytic leukemia. Sequences were derived from PBMCs, sampled after 24 months of ibrutinib treatment.

The CDR3 corresponds to CASSRGVSGANVLTF. Here is the DNA: TGTGCCAGCAGTCGCGGGGTCTCTGGGGCCAACGTCCTGACTTTC. The V and J segments used are TRBV6-5 and TRBJ2-6; TRBD2 could be the D gene, as 6 bases match. Reading from cysteine to phenylalanine, the CDR3 counts 15 amino acids. CDR3 DNA is the only sequence kept; it has 45 bases, read in frame from the first base. Via the germline V gene, CDR1 is MNHEY and CDR2 SVGAGI. The junction shows trimming of 5 bases on V and 0 bases on J, plus 8 bases between the germline ends.